This TCR beta chain was sequenced during a study of PD-1 blockade in mismatch repair-deficient tumors. Regarding time point: 10-day in vitro stimulation with candidate neoantigen peptide 5. A roughly eleven-day in vitro culture was run per each of about seven reactive peptides. Study results and limitations: Tumor-resident clones, often undetectable pretreatment in blood, expanded then contracted after pembrolizumab.

A note on this clone: Antigen unknown.

Sequenced by immunoSEQ multiplex PCR; TCRdb stores in-frame clones only, minus some. Among over 13,000 clones listed, approximately 80% were seen once. The sequence was collected from an adult with mismatch repair-deficient cancer. The sample was cells cultured in vitro, taken from a patient treated with pembrolizumab.

The CDR3 sequence: CATSKTPGSVKETQYF. The CDR3 nucleotides are TGTGCCACCAGCAAGACTCCAGGGTCGGTAAAGGAGACCCAGTACTTC. The genes are TRBV15 and TRBJ2-5; TRBD1 is a possible D gene (5 bases). With 4 bases removed from V and 5 bases from J, the gap between germline ends came to 20 bases. This CDR3 comprises 16 residues. Germline values: CDR1 LNHNV, CDR2 YYDKDF (reference sequence).